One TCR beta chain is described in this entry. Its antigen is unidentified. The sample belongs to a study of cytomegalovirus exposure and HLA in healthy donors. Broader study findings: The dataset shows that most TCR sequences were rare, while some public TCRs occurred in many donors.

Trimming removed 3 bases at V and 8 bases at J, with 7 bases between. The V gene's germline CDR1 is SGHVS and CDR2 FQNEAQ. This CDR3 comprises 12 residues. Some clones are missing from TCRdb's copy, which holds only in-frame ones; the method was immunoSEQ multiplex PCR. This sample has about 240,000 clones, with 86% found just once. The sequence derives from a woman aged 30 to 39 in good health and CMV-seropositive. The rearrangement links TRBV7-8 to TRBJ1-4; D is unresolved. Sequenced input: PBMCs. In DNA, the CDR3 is TGTGCCAGCAGCTTCACGGGGGAAAAACTGTTTTTT. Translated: CASSFTGEKLFF.